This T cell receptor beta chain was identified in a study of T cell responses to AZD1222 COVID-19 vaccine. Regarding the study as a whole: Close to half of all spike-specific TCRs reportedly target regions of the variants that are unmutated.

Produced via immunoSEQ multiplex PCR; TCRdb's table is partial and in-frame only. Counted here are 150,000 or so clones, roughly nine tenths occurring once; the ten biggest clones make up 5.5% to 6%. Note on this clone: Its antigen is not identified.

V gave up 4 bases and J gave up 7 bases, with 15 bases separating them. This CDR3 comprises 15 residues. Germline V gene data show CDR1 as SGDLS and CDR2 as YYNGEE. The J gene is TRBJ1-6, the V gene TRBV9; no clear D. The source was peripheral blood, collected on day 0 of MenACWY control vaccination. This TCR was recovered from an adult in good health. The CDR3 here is CASSLRPTVNSPLHF. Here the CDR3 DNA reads TGTGCCAGCAGCCTCCGCCCTACAGTGAATTCACCCCTCCACTTT.